This T cell receptor (beta chain) was captured in a study of blood T cell repertoires in COVID-19. This clone has only one observation. Seattle enrolled patients during active infection and tracked them longitudinally. Trimming took 5 bases from V and 5 from J; bases not matched to a gene: 6. Germline V CDR1 and CDR2: LNHDA, SQIVND (reference sequence). The CDR3 has 15 residues. Method: immunoSEQ multiplex PCR; TCRdb's copy keeps in-frame clones and lacks some. The table lists about 410,000 clones, about 91% of them singletons. The chain uses TRBV19 and TRBJ2-7, with TRBD2 matching over 13 bases. The sequence came from a middle-aged woman with COVID-19, enrolled during active disease. The sample consisted of peripheral blood. CDR3 loop: CASSVTGTSGNEQYF. In DNA form, the CDR3 reads TGTGCCAGTAGTGTAACCGGGACTAGCGGGAACGAGCAGTACTTC.